Each of the 28 T cell receptor beta chains below was sequenced from the same sample in a study of T cell changes during pregnancy in multiple sclerosis (dated by TCRdb to about 2019). Libraries were prepared through the immunoSEQ multiplex PCR assay. TCRdb retrieved this table from immuneACCESS and kept in-frame rearrangements only. Not all clones are present; in checked studies, unresolved V genes account for under half, and no reason is known for the remainder. This sample lists under 40,000 clones; roughly 90% were detected once. The top ten clones comprise under 6% of the sample. The sample in question was CD8+ T cells from peripheral blood mononuclear cells, obtained after pregnancy. The receptors were gathered from a female donor with multiple sclerosis, enrolled in a pregnancy study.

In its sample, this clone ranks as medium-sized. This sequence joins TRBV12-2 and TRBJ1-2; the D segment call TRBD1 is taken from the table without a DNA check. TRBV12-2 is flagged as a pseudogene. CDR3 length equals 17 residues. The CDR3 loop is CASRLAVGDRAMNGYTF. CDR3 DNA: TGTGCAAGTCGCTTAGCGGTAGGGGATCGTGCGATGAATGGCTACACCTTC.

V and J are TRBV4-1 and TRBJ2-5; TRBD1 matches 8 bases. The CDR3 length is 16 residues. Germline V gives CDR1 MGHRA, CDR2 YSYEKL. V lost 1 base and J lost 5; bases outside the gene matches: 9. The CDR3 nucleotides read TGCGCCAGCAGCCAAGGGGGGCAGGGGGCATGGGAGACCCAGTACTTC. Amino acids: CASSQGGQGAWETQYF.

In this sample, this clone turned up many times. The chain is built from TRBV6-4 and TRBJ2-2, with a tentative D call TRBD1 (5 bases). The V and J ends lost 3 bases and 3 bases respectively, with 8 bases between them. Germline values: CDR1 MRHNA, CDR2 SNTAGT. CDR3 size: 14 residues. CDR3 DNA: TGTGCCAGCAGTGATACAGGCGACACCGGGGAGCTGTTTTTT. As protein: CASSDTGDTGELFF.

The CDR3 DNA reads TGCGCCAGCAGCCATTGGGCAGGGGGAGATACGCAGTATTTT. Translated, it gives CASSHWAGGDTQYF. This chain joins TRBV4-1 and TRBJ2-3; TRBD1 aligns across 7 bases. The trim removed 3 bases at V and 5 bases at J, leaving 5 bases unmatched. Germline V CDR1 and CDR2: MGHRA, YSYEKL. The CDR3 runs to 14 residues.

A few counts support this clone. The junction does not match germline at one end; this may be a read error. The chain is built from TRBV7-7 and TRBJ2-2, with D maybe TRBD2 (6 bases). This CDR3 spans 17 amino acids. Germline V lookup: CDR1 SSHAT, CDR2 FNYEAQ (reference sequence). The CDR3 coding sequence is TGTGCTAGCAGCTTACGCAGGGACTTAGATAACACCGGGGAGCTGTTTTTT. This gives the protein CASSLRRDLDNTGELFF. The variable domain in full, with the rest retrieved from reference TRBV7-7 and TRBJ2-2, is GAGVSQSPRYKVTKRGQDVTLRCDPISSHATLYWYQQALGQGPEFLTYFNYEAQPDKSGLPSDRFSAERPEGSISTLTIQRTEQRDSAMYRCASSLRRDLDNTGELFFGEGSRLTVL.

The rearrangement links TRBV27 to TRBJ2-7, with a possible D match to TRBD1 (6 bases). The CDR3 has 14 residues. V was cut by 4 bases and J by 6 bases, with 16 bases left in between. Germline V lookup: CDR1 MNHEY, CDR2 SMNVEV (reference sequence). CDR3 in amino acids: CASSYTGSTLEQYF. Written as DNA, the CDR3 is TGTGCCAGCAGTTACACAGGGTCAACGCTCGAGCAGTACTTC.

CDR3 in amino acids: CASSRPPEGTDYEQYF. The CDR3 DNA is TGTGCCAGCAGCCGACCCCCGGAGGGCACAGACTACGAGCAGTACTTC. The V call is TRBV6-6, the J call TRBJ2-7, with D perhaps TRBD2 (6 bases). Germline CDR1 is MNHNY and CDR2 is SVGAGI (reference sequence). V lost 6 bases and J lost 3, with 21 bases in between. The CDR3 runs to 16 residues.

CDR3 DNA: TGTGCCAGCAGCTTAATGCTGAGTGACTATGGCTACACCTTC. Protein: CASSLMLSDYGYTF. The rearrangement uses TRBV7-2 and TRBJ1-2; D gene unclear. There are 14 residues in the CDR3. CDR1 is SGHTA and CDR2 is FQGNSA in the germline V gene. V was clipped by 2 bases and J by 3 bases, with 10 bases between them.

V is TRBV7-8 and J is TRBJ2-1; D not resolved. The V end was cut by 5 bases, the J end by 2 bases, with 13 bases between. Germline lookup yields CDR1 SGHVS and CDR2 FQNEAQ. This CDR3 spans 15 amino acids. CDR3 loop: CASSPHSLPYNEQFF. CDR3 in DNA: TGTGCCAGCAGCCCCCACTCCCTGCCCTACAATGAGCAGTTCTTC.

The chain recombines TRBV9 with TRBJ2-3, with 9 bases matching TRBD2. CDR1 and CDR2 (germline): SGDLS, YYNGEE. With V trimmed by 0 bases and J by 6 bases, 5 bases remained unmatched. CDR3 length: 15 residues. CDR3 residues: CASSVVSGGGDTQYF. In DNA, the CDR3 is TGTGCCAGCAGCGTAGTTAGCGGGGGCGGGGATACGCAGTATTTT.

The gene calls are TRBV7-9 and TRBJ2-7, with 7 bases lining up with TRBD1. The CDR3 is made up of 14 amino acids. Germline V gives CDR1 SEHNR, CDR2 FQNEAQ (reference sequence). V dropped 6 bases and J dropped 2; count of bases not matched to a gene: 7. The CDR3 sequence: CASSTPQGAYEQYF. The CDR3 bases are TGTGCCAGCAGTACACCCCAGGGGGCCTACGAGCAGTACTTC.

V usage is TRBV4-3 and J usage is TRBJ1-2, with D uncertain. Germline V CDR1 and CDR2: LGHNA, YSLEER. V was shortened by 0 bases and J by 8 bases, with 13 bases between the two germline ends. This CDR3 comprises 14 residues. CDR3 sequence (DNA): TGCGCCAGCAGCCAAGATAGAGGCGGTCGGGGCTACACCTTC. It codes for CASSQDRGGRGYTF.

The V and J genes are TRBV7-3 and TRBJ1-1, with D unresolved. The CDR3 spans 14 residues. CDR1 and CDR2 from the germline V gene are SGHTA and FQGTGA. Trimming removed 0 bases from V and 5 bases from J, with 10 bases in between. As DNA, the CDR3 is TGTGCCAGCAGCTTAACTCGGGGTATGACTGAAGCTTTCTTT. Its translation: CASSLTRGMTEAFF.

V gene TRBV5-6 combines with J gene TRBJ2-4, with 8 nucleotides matching TRBD1. The CDR3 has 16 amino acids. Germline trimming cut 0 bases from V and 0 bases from J; bases unmatched to any gene: 2. Germline CDR1 reads SGHDT; CDR2 reads YYEEEE. Written as DNA, the CDR3 is TGTGCCAGCAGCTTGGGGACAGGGCTAGCCAAAAACATTCAGTACTTC. Translation: CASSLGTGLAKNIQYF.

The CDR3 DNA sequence: TGCAGCGCCCGGACTGGGAAGACCCAGTACTTC. Its protein is CSARTGKTQYF. This chain joins TRBV29-1 and TRBJ2-5, with D possibly being TRBD2 (5 bases). Germline V gene sequence: CDR1 SQVTM, CDR2 ANQGSEA. Trimming took 7 bases from V and 6 from J, leaving 12 bases between them. The length of the CDR3 is 11 residues.

The chain is built from TRBV5-1 and TRBJ2-2, with TRBD2 matching over 7 bases. The germline V gene encodes CDR1 SGHRS and CDR2 YFSETQ. The CDR3 spans 17 residues. The junction had 11 bases not matched to a gene; V was cut back by 3 bases and J by 3 bases. The CDR3 DNA reads TGCGCCAGCAGCTGGGCGCCTAGCGGTGGGGACACCGGGGAGCTGTTTTTT. Its translation is CASSWAPSGGDTGELFF.

V is TRBV15 and J is TRBJ2-1; maybe TRBD1 (6 bases). Germline V gene data show CDR1 as LNHNV and CDR2 as YYDKDF (reference sequence). The CDR3 runs to 15 residues. V lost 1 base and J lost 7, with 14 bases in between. CDR3 sequence (DNA): TGTGCCACCAGCAGAGCCTCGACAGGCAAAAATGAGCAGTTCTTC. Its protein product is CATSRASTGKNEQFF.

The gene calls are TRBV13 and TRBJ1-2; TRBD1 might be the D (5 bases). There are 14 residues in the CDR3. V lost 9 bases to trimming and J lost 0 bases, with 14 bases between them. Looked up from germline, CDR1 is PRHDT and CDR2 is FYEKMQ (reference sequence). The CDR3 sequence is CASPSTEANYGYTF. The CDR3, as DNA: TGTGCCAGTCCTTCGACAGAGGCTAACTATGGCTACACCTTC.

In its sample, this clone was seen once. This sequence joins TRBV9 and TRBJ1-1; D possibly corresponds to TRBD1 (6 bases). Germline values: CDR1 SGDLS, CDR2 YYNGEE. The CDR3 consists of 15 residues. Trimming pared 4 bases from V and 4 bases from J, leaving 17 bases between. CDR3 DNA sequence: TGTGCCAGCAGCCCTGGGGGGGCGTCGGGCACTGAAGCTTTCTTT. It translates to CASSPGGASGTEAFF. Supplemented by reference TRBV9 and TRBJ1-1, the full variable domain reads DSGVTQTPKHLITATGQRVTLRCSPRSGDLSVYWYQQSLDQGLQFLIQYYNGEERAKGNILERFSAQQFPDLHSELNLSSLELGDSALYFCASSPGGASGTEAFFGQGTRLTVV.

The chain recombines TRBV4-3 with TRBJ2-7, with D tentatively TRBD2 (6 bases). The CDR3 extends over 16 amino acids. V lost 1 base, J lost 0 bases, and 13 bases lay in between. The V gene's germline CDR1 is LGHNA and CDR2 YSLEER. DNA of the CDR3: TGCGCCAGCAGCCAAGTGTCGGGGGAAAGCTCCTACGAGCAGTACTTC. Protein: CASSQVSGESSYEQYF.

V is TRBV9 and J is TRBJ1-4; 9 bases are a match to TRBD1. The CDR3 covers 15 residues. Germline V gives CDR1 SGDLS, CDR2 YYNGEE. V shed 4 bases and J 6 bases; nucleotides not matched to a gene: 7. The CDR3 sequence is CASSPSTGGYEKLFF. The CDR3 coding sequence is TGTGCCAGCAGCCCTTCGACAGGGGGGTATGAAAAACTGTTTTTT. Full variable domain (rest looked up from reference TRBV9 and TRBJ1-4): DSGVTQTPKHLITATGQRVTLRCSPRSGDLSVYWYQQSLDQGLQFLIQYYNGEERAKGNILERFSAQQFPDLHSELNLSSLELGDSALYFCASSPSTGGYEKLFFGSGTQLSVL.

A note on this clone: Its ends do not fully match the called genes, so a read error is possible. This chain joins TRBV7-2 and TRBJ2-7; D remains unclear. This CDR3 region has 13 residues. Per germline, CDR1 SGHTA and CDR2 FQGNSA. CDR3 sequence: CASSLVQTYEQYF. DNA of the CDR3: TGTGCCAGTAGCTTAGTACAGACCTACGAGCAGTACTTC.

The CDR3, as DNA: TGTGCCAGCAGCGTTGGGTCTAGCGGGAGCACAGATACGCAGTATTTT. It is translated as CASSVGSSGSTDTQYF. The chain employs TRBV9 and TRBJ2-3; 8 bases agree with TRBD2. V shed 2 bases, J shed 0 bases, and the junction held 5 bases outside the gene matches. This CDR3 has 16 amino acids. Per germline, CDR1 SGDLS and CDR2 YYNGEE.

The chain uses TRBV7-9 and TRBJ1-2, with D unclear. CDR3 size: 14 residues. The germline V gene encodes CDR1 SEHNR and CDR2 FQNEAQ (reference sequence). V dropped 2 bases and J dropped 1 base, with 8 bases sitting between them. The CDR3 here is CASSLSIVNYGYTF. CDR3 nucleotide sequence: TGTGCCAGCAGCTTATCGATAGTTAACTATGGCTACACCTTC.

V usage is TRBV11-2 and J usage is TRBJ2-5; TRBD1 aligns across 7 bases. After removal of 2 bases from V and 4 bases from J, the junction contained 16 bases not matched to a gene. Germline CDR1 SGHAT, CDR2 FQNNGV. CDR3 length: 18 amino acids. The chain's CDR3 is CASSLFPTGPNLGETQYF. CDR3 nucleotides: TGTGCCAGCAGCTTATTCCCGACAGGGCCGAATTTGGGAGAGACCCAGTACTTC.

The chain recombines TRBV4-3 with TRBJ2-7; TRBD1 matches 8 bases. The V and J ends lost 3 bases and 5 bases, in that order; junction bases with no gene match: 12. Germline V gene lookup returns CDR1 LGHNA and CDR2 YSLEER. The CDR3 is 16 residues long. CDR3 protein: CASSQGFTGGLNEQYF. CDR3 DNA: TGCGCCAGCAGCCAGGGTTTTACAGGGGGATTAAACGAGCAGTACTTC.

This clone was found once. This chain links TRBV4-1 with TRBJ2-5; 11 bases match TRBD2. The CDR3 extends over 15 amino acids. From germline, CDR1 is MGHRA and CDR2 YSYEKL. The V gene end was trimmed by 0 bases and the J gene end by 5 bases; junction bases not matched to a gene: 2. CDR3 protein: CASSQELAGDETQYF. The CDR3, as DNA: TGCGCCAGCAGCCAAGAACTAGCGGGGGATGAGACCCAGTACTTC.

This rearrangement joins TRBV21-1 to TRBJ2-7; the table calls TRBD2, which could not be checked here. TRBV21-1 is a listed pseudogene. CDR3 length: 13 amino acids. CDR3 nucleotides: TGTGCCAGCAGCAAGACGGGGGACTACGAGCAGTACTTC. As protein: CASSKTGDYEQYF.